This TCR beta chain was sequenced in a study of T cell responses to AZD1222 COVID-19 vaccine. Second-dose intervals near 4 or 12 weeks were combined. The germline V gene encodes CDR1 LGHNT and CDR2 FRNRAP. V lost 1 base and J lost 7, with 11 bases in between. The length of the CDR3 is 14 residues. This clone was detected once. Assay: immunoSEQ multiplex PCR; the TCRdb copy retains only in-frame clones and omits some. The table records 100,000 to 150,000 clones, 75% to 90% of them present only once. This chain connects TRBV12-5 to TRBJ2-1; no definite D call. The material sequenced was peripheral blood, taken 28 days after the second AZD1222 dose. The receptor was derived from an adult who received the AZD1222 COVID-19 vaccine. The CDR3 loop reads CASGLGRYGNEQFF. DNA for the CDR3: TGTGCTAGTGGTTTGGGGCGGTACGGGAATGAGCAGTTCTTC.